Sequencing of this T cell receptor beta chain was carried out in a study of PD-1 blockade in classical Hodgkin lymphoma. Trimming stripped 5 bases from V and 4 bases from J, with 11 bases between. CDR1 and CDR2 (germline): LNHDA, SQIVND (reference sequence). CDR3 size: 13 residues. The method was immunoSEQ multiplex PCR; TCRdb's version includes in-frame clones alone and lacks a portion of them. The profile covers 120,000 to 150,000 clones, with under 85% appearing a single time and 9.2% taken by the ten largest. Brentuximab vedotin exposure varied among the patients, all of whom had relapsed after autologous stem cell transplantation.

The gene calls are TRBV19 and TRBJ2-5, with D tentatively TRBD2 (5 bases). The origin of this receptor is a human donor with classical Hodgkin lymphoma. The sequences come from peripheral blood mononuclear cells (PBMCs), collected before the second cycle of nivolumab. This chain's CDR3 is CASSREGAETQYF. The DNA of the CDR3 is TGTGCCAGTAGTCGAGAGGGCGCAGAGACCCAGTACTTC. The whole variable domain, remainder taken from reference TRBV19 and TRBJ2-5, is DGGITQSPKYLFRKEGQNVTLSCEQNLNHDAMYWYRQDPGQGLRLIYYSQIVNDFQKGDIAEGYSVSREKKESFPLTVTSAQKNPTAFYLCASSREGAETQYFGPGTRLLVL.